The clone carrying this T cell receptor beta chain was recorded a few times. The V gene's germline CDR1 is GTSNPN and CDR2 SVGIG (reference sequence). This CDR3 region has 13 residues. The V end was cut by 6 bases, the J end by 4 bases, with 15 bases between. The sample originates from a study of blood T cell repertoires in COVID-19. Original data processing: Estimated nucleated cell counts came from reference gene primer amplification. Only in-frame clones appear in the TCRdb table, and some are missing; sequencing was by immunoSEQ multiplex PCR. That table furnishes V, J and clone size, whereas the DNA furnished D and trimming. The sample lists about 180,000 clones, approximately 84% occurring once.

The receptor comes from a man younger than 35 with active or convalescent COVID-19. The specimen sequenced was peripheral blood. The chain combines TRBV30 with TRBJ2-5, with D tentatively TRBD2 (6 bases). CDR3 sequence: CACKRGGAETQYF. The CDR3 nucleotides are TGTGCCTGTAAACGTGGAGGGGCAGAGACCCAGTACTTC.